What follows describes a single T cell receptor (beta chain). The PCR had 60 Vbeta and 13 Jbeta primers. TCRdb's table, derived via immunoSEQ multiplex PCR, lists solely in-frame clones and lacks some. The sample shows just under 70,000 clones, about 81% of them seen only once. Germline V lookup: CDR1 SGHDT, CDR2 YYEEEE. The CDR3 runs 13 residues. V gave up 4 bases and J gave up 11 bases, with 13 bases separating them. These data originate in a study of cytomegalovirus exposure and HLA in healthy donors. Material for sequencing was PBMCs. The chain is built from TRBV5-6 and TRBJ1-6; D ambiguous. The sequence came from a human donor in good health. CDR3 region: CASSPRQTTPLHF. CDR3 DNA sequence: TGTGCCAGCAGCCCGAGGCAGACGACACCCCTCCACTTT.